The clone carrying this T cell receptor (beta chain) appeared a few times. No antigen is known for it. The data belong to a study of human T cells and chemical hapten exposure. Turning to the study itself: DPC 0.01% went on the upper back by patch test, with reading at 6 days. The study, taken as a whole, reports: Among expanded TCRs, significantly more large CDR3 similarity clusters formed than among controls. Having alopecia, the donors may differ immunologically from healthy people.

This CDR3 is 17 amino acids long. V lost 6 bases, J lost 0 bases, and 18 bases lay in between. Separate cDNA molecules received unique molecular identifiers, which the library attached to them. TCRdb re-called the RACE reads through MiXCR, storing one row per CDR3 protein. The sample comprises approximately 320,000 distinct CDR3 sequences, around 5.5% of which are singletons, and around 8.6% rests with the top ten. Noted time point: pre-sensitization, week 0. Documented treatment: therapeutic diphenylcyclopropenone sensitization with weekly scalp DPC. This TCR derives from a woman aged 18 to 35 with alopecia areata. Some clones in this sample may be carry-over from other donors' samples. The V and J genes are TRBV12-3 or TRBV12-4 and TRBJ2-1; D not resolved. The sequences come from whole blood, collected in connection with sensitization to the hapten diphenylcyclopropenone (DPC). The CDR3 coding sequence is TGTGCCAGCAGCTTCCCTTCGTCTTTGTTCTCCTACAATGAGCAGTTCTTC. It is translated as CASSFPSSLFSYNEQFF.